The 21 T cell receptor beta chains below were found in one sample sequenced in a study of T-cell reconstitution after alpha-beta-depleted transplantation in children. During its preparation, the TCRbeta library received unique molecular identifiers. MiXCR, run by TCRdb on the PCR reads, gives a single entry per CDR3 protein. The repertoire holds around 340,000 distinct CDR3 sequences, about 14% seen once, with roughly 4.5% in the top ten. Material: PBMCs, obtained from the stem cell graft. The receptors were sampled from a human donor who donated a stem cell graft to a child with Fanconi anemia.

This clonotype came up many times. The V call is TRBV12-3 or TRBV12-4, the J call TRBJ1-5; D might be TRBD1 (5 bases). The CDR3 totals 13 residues. V was shortened by 4 bases and J by 9 bases, with 13 bases between the two germline ends. The CDR3 region has the DNA TGTGCCAGCAGTTCCGGGACCCCCTGGCCCCAGCATTTT. Its translation: CASSSGTPWPQHF.

The chain combines TRBV28 with TRBJ2-3; D might be TRBD2 (7 bases). The CDR3 covers 16 residues. V gave up 1 base and J gave up 2 bases, with 13 bases separating them. Germline CDR1 reads MDHEN; CDR2 reads SYDVKM. The CDR3 loop is CASSLFGGATTDTQYF. Here the CDR3 DNA reads TGTGCCAGCAGTTTATTTGGGGGGGCGACCACAGATACGCAGTATTTT.

This rearrangement joins TRBV29-1 to TRBJ1-1; 8 bases map to TRBD1. This CDR3 has 13 residues. Germline loops: CDR1 SQVTM, CDR2 ANQGSEA. Trimming cost V 7 bases and J 5 bases; bases outside gene matches: 9. CDR3 residues: CSAGQGSGTEAFF. The CDR3 nucleotides are TGCAGCGCCGGACAGGGATCGGGGACTGAAGCTTTCTTT. Variable domain in full (rest from reference TRBV29-1 and TRBJ1-1): SAVISQKPSRDICQRGTSLTIQCQVDSQVTMMFWYRQQPGQSLTLIATANQGSEATYESGFVIDKFPISRPNLTFSTLTVSNMSPEDSSIYLCSAGQGSGTEAFFGQGTRLTVV.

This clonotype was recorded many times. The rearrangement uses TRBV10-3 and TRBJ1-2; no firm D call. Germline assignment: CDR1 ENHRY and CDR2 SYGVKD. The CDR3 consists of 14 residues. V was shortened by 2 bases and J by 2 bases, with 9 bases between the two germline ends. The CDR3 loop reads CAISENSENYGYTF. CDR3 coding DNA: TGTGCCATCAGTGAGAATTCGGAAAACTATGGCTACACCTTC.

This clonotype was seen more than once but under ten times. The chain joins TRBV5-8 to TRBJ2-7, with 10 bases identical to TRBD1. Germline V gives CDR1 SGHTS, CDR2 YDEGEE. V trimming: 4 bases; J trimming: 3 bases; junction bases outside the gene matches: 4. CDR3 length: 14 amino acids. DNA for the CDR3: TGTGCCAGCAGCCGGACAGGGGGGTTCTACGAGCAGTACGTC. This codes for CASSRTGGFYEQYV.

The gene calls are TRBV15 and TRBJ2-5, with D perhaps matching TRBD1 or TRBD2 (6 bases each). Deletions cut 2 bases from V and 1 base from J, with 17 bases between. The CDR3 has 17 amino acids. Germline V CDR1 and CDR2: LNHNV, YYDKDF (reference sequence). DNA of the CDR3: TGTGCCACCAGCAGAAATTTGGCGGGGACAAGCCAAGAGACCCAGTACTTC. Protein sequence: CATSRNLAGTSQETQYF. Using reference TRBV15 and TRBJ2-5 for the parts outside the CDR3, the full variable domain is DAMVIQNPRYQVTQFGKPVTLSCSQTLNHNVMYWYQQKSSQAPKLLFHYYDKDFNNEADTPDNFQSRRPNTSFCFLDIRSPGLGDTAMYLCATSRNLAGTSQETQYFGPGTRLLVL.

The sample holds a few counts of this clonotype. The rearrangement joins TRBV2 to TRBJ1-2, with 7 bases matching TRBD1. Per germline, CDR1 SNHLY and CDR2 FYNNEI. The CDR3 contains 14 residues. Trimming removed 8 bases from V and 3 bases from J; junction bases left unmatched: 9. The CDR3 spells CASSQGVPYYGYTF. The CDR3 region has the DNA TGTGCCAGCTCGCAGGGGGTCCCCTACTATGGCTACACCTTC.

A few counts support this clonotype. CDR3 DNA: TGTGCCAGCAGTTCCCCAGGCTCCGCAACTAATGAAAAACTGTTTTTT. It encodes CASSSPGSATNEKLFF. The rearrangement uses TRBV28 and TRBJ1-4; the D is unclear. Looked up from germline, CDR1 is MDHEN and CDR2 is SYDVKM. The CDR3 runs to 16 residues. V shed 4 bases and J shed 0 bases, with 12 bases lying between them.

There are a few counts of this clonotype. The chain is built from TRBV29-1 and TRBJ1-1; tentative D call: TRBD1 (6 bases). Germline V gene sequence: CDR1 SQVTM, CDR2 ANQGSEA. This CDR3 contains 13 residues. Trimming removed 4 bases from V and 3 bases from J, with 12 bases in between. The CDR3 is CSVAPDSHTEAFF. CDR3 in DNA: TGCAGCGTTGCCCCGGACAGCCACACTGAAGCTTTCTTT.

This clonotype was counted at least ten times. The rearrangement links TRBV6-5 to TRBJ1-6; 12 bases match TRBD1. Germline assignment: CDR1 MNHEY and CDR2 SVGAGI. Trimming removed 5 bases from V and 6 bases from J; junction bases left unmatched: 5. The CDR3 has 16 residues. The CDR3 reads CASSTGQGASNSPLHF. The CDR3 nucleotides are TGTGCCAGCAGTACGGGACAGGGGGCATCTAATTCACCCCTCCACTTT.

This clonotype has a count of ten or more. The chain recombines TRBV29-1 with TRBJ2-1, with TRBD2 matching 8 bases. With 1 base clipped from V and 1 base from J, the junction kept 6 bases outside the gene matches. The CDR3 contains 16 residues. Germline CDR1 SQVTM, CDR2 ANQGSEA. CDR3 loop: CSVEVGSGESYNEQFF. The DNA of the CDR3 is TGCAGCGTTGAAGTAGGTAGCGGGGAATCCTACAATGAGCAGTTCTTC.

This clonotype was counted between two and nine times. The chain has TRBV6-2 or TRBV6-3 and TRBJ2-5; 12 bases match TRBD2. CDR1 and CDR2 from the germline V gene are MNHEY and SVGEGT. The CDR3 runs 16 residues. With 8 bases clipped from V and 1 base from J, the junction kept 8 bases outside the gene matches. CDR3 loop: CASGDQLAGGQETQYF. The CDR3 DNA reads TGTGCCAGCGGCGACCAACTAGCGGGGGGCCAAGAGACCCAGTACTTC.

Remarks on this clonotype: A much larger clone lies a single base off, so this may be a read error. CDR3: CSSSLETGYNEQFF. CDR3 DNA sequence: TGTTCCAGCAGCTTAGAGACGGGGTACAATGAGCAGTTCTTC. The chain links TRBV7-9 to TRBJ2-1; tentatively, D is TRBD2 (5 bases). CDR1 SEHNR and CDR2 FQNEAQ come from the germline V gene (reference sequence). The CDR3 is 14 residues long.

This clonotype was counted a few times. The V call is TRBV12-3 or TRBV12-4, the J call TRBJ2-1; 12 bases align to TRBD2. Trimming removed 3 bases from V and 10 bases from J; junction bases left unmatched: 10. The CDR3 is 16 amino acids. CDR3 protein: CASSFGLAGGPGEQFF. The CDR3 DNA follows: TGTGCCAGCAGTTTCGGGCTAGCGGGGGGGCCAGGCGAGCAGTTCTTC.

The chain couples TRBV20-1 to TRBJ2-5; TRBD1 aligns across 9 bases. CDR1 is DFQATT and CDR2 is SNEGSKA in the germline V gene (reference sequence). Germline trimming cut 3 bases from V and 7 bases from J; bases unmatched to any gene: 15. The CDR3 is 16 residues long. This chain's CDR3 is CSASGTTGGGSVTQYF. The CDR3 DNA follows: TGCAGTGCTAGTGGGACTACAGGGGGCGGTAGCGTGACCCAGTACTTC.

This clonotype was counted only a few times. The chain carries TRBV25-1 and TRBJ1-5; D perhaps matches TRBD1 (5 bases). The germline V and J ends were trimmed by 4 bases and 5 bases, with 12 bases remaining between them. The CDR3 covers 14 residues. CDR1 is MGHDK, CDR2 SYGVNS, per germline. The DNA of the CDR3 is TGTGCCAGCAGTGGTACAGGTCACGATCAGCCCCAGCATTTT. It yields the protein CASSGTGHDQPQHF.

The chain links TRBV5-1 to TRBJ2-5, with 7 bases matching TRBD1. Germline V gene data show CDR1 as SGHRS and CDR2 as YFSETQ. This CDR3 contains 15 residues. V lost 0 bases to trimming and J lost 0 bases; unmatched junction nucleotides: 2. The CDR3 DNA follows: TGCGCCAGCAGCTTGGAAGGGACAGACCAAGAGACCCAGTACTTC. Its translation is CASSLEGTDQETQYF.

This clonotype was detected once. V and J are TRBV6-2 or TRBV6-3 and TRBJ2-7; D possibly uses TRBD1 or TRBD2 (5 bases each). The CDR3 is made up of 13 amino acids. Germline V gives CDR1 MNHEY, CDR2 SVGEGT. V was pared by 10 bases and J by 5 bases, with 18 bases between. This chain's CDR3 is CATGTGLWNEQYF. CDR3 nucleotide sequence: TGTGCCACCGGGACGGGGCTCTGGAACGAGCAGTACTTC.

The table lists this clonotype with many counts. This chain links TRBV5-1 with TRBJ2-1, with 7 bases lining up with TRBD1. The CDR3 is made up of 14 amino acids. Losses at the gene ends were 0 bases for V and 7 bases for J; bases not matched to a gene: 4. In germline, CDR1 is SGHRS, CDR2 YFSETQ. The CDR3 bases are TGCGCCAGCAGCTTGGGGGACAGTGGGAATGAGCAGTTCTTC. Encoded protein: CASSLGDSGNEQFF. Drawing the rest from reference TRBV5-1 and TRBJ2-1, the complete variable domain is KAGVTQTPRYLIKTRGQQVTLSCSPISGHRSVSWYQQTPGQGLQFLFEYFSETQRNKGNFPGRFSGRQFSNSRSEMNVSTLELGDSALYLCASSLGDSGNEQFFGPGTRLTVL.

This clonotype was recorded many times. The V gene is TRBV29-1, the J gene TRBJ2-1; TRBD2 matches at 14 bases. After removal of 7 bases from V and 10 bases from J, the junction contained 3 bases not matched to a gene. The CDR3 consists of 12 residues. Germline V gene data show CDR1 as SQVTM and CDR2 as ANQGSEA. In nucleotides, the CDR3 is TGCAGCGCCGGACTAGCGGGGGGAGAGCAGTTCTTC. It translates to CSAGLAGGEQFF.

The V and J genes are TRBV30 and TRBJ1-1; D is unclear. With 5 bases removed from V and 6 bases from J, the gap between germline ends came to 10 bases. The CDR3 covers 11 residues. Germline CDR1 is GTSNPN and CDR2 is SVGIG (reference sequence). The CDR3 sequence is CAWAPKAEAFF. The CDR3 nucleotides read TGTGCCTGGGCTCCTAAGGCTGAAGCTTTCTTT.